The entry below gives a single T cell receptor (beta chain) sequence along with its context. The target antigen is unknown. The entry originates in a study of T cell responses to AZD1222 COVID-19 vaccine. Study conclusions and caveats: Repertoires were obtained solely post-peak T cell response. Unmutated variant regions are reportedly targeted by nearly half of spike-specific TCRs. Vaccine-associated CD4 TCRs spanned spike, dominant at 160-218 and 743-854. Clonal diversity was possibly underestimated, and white British individuals and females predominated among donors.

Clones were read by immunoSEQ multiplex PCR, and TCRdb kept only the in-frame ones, dropping some. The profile shows around 110,000 clones, roughly 80% of them singletons. The CDR3 spans 19 residues. With 3 bases removed from V and 0 bases from J, the gap between germline ends came to 18 bases. Germline V gives CDR1 KGHSH, CDR2 LQKENI. Sample: peripheral blood, taken on day 0 of AZD1222 vaccination. V and J are TRBV18 and TRBJ1-6, with unresolved D. This clonotype was sampled from an adult in good health. For the CDR3, the DNA is TGTGCCAGCTCACCCCGGGCAGGACCCCGAACCTCCTATAATTCACCCCTCCACTTT. The encoded protein is CASSPRAGPRTSYNSPLHF.